This is a list of T cell receptor beta chains from one sample in a study of shared clonotypes between healthy human individuals. Sequencing used immunoSEQ multiplex PCR; TCRdb keeps in-frame clones, though not all of them. This sample has 1.5 million to 2.5 million clones, with about 94% found just once. Material for sequencing was naive CD8+ T cells sorted from blood. The receptors shown here come from a young man in good health. Each CDR3 is given with its conserved first and last residue. Fields, in order: D gene, V gene, CDR3 length, clone size, J gene, CDR3 protein, CDR3 DNA. The D gene is left open where the match is weak. Rows may omit the clone size; those that give it use once, few, many or a size class.

>.|TRBV6-5|15|.|TRBJ1-2
CASSYGEAANYGYTF
TGTGCCAGCAGTTACGGGGAGGCAGCTAACTATGGCTACACCTTC
>.|TRBV6-5|15|.|TRBJ1-2
CASSYGATGNYGYTF
TGTGCCAGCAGTTACGGAGCTACCGGTAACTATGGCTACACCTTC
>TRBD2|TRBV7-7|16|.|TRBJ2-1
CASSPRLAGGYNEQFF
TGTGCTAGCAGCCCCAGACTAGCGGGGGGGTACAATGAGCAGTTCTTC
>TRBD1|TRBV6-6|16|.|TRBJ1-4
CASSYLADRGDEKLFF
TGTGCCAGCAGTTACCTCGCGGACAGGGGCGACGAAAAACTGTTTTTT
>.|TRBV4-1|16|.|TRBJ1-1
CASSLAEEGLNTEAFF
TGCGCCAGCAGCCTAGCGGAAGAGGGGTTAAACACTGAAGCTTTCTTT
>TRBD2|TRBV9|15|.|TRBJ2-1
CASSPSGSSYNEQFF
TGTGCCAGCAGCCCTAGCGGGAGCTCCTACAATGAGCAGTTCTTC
>TRBD1|TRBV6-4|19|.|TRBJ1-3
CASSDQRDRDDPRQNTIYF
TGTGCCAGCAGTGACCAGAGGGACAGGGACGACCCCAGGCAGAACACCATATATTTT
>TRBD1|TRBV9|15|.|TRBJ2-2
CASSPGQGAIGELFF
TGTGCCAGCAGCCCCGGACAGGGGGCGATCGGGGAGCTGTTTTTT
>TRBD1|TRBV28|14|once|TRBJ2-3
CASSPPTGGNTQYF
TGTGCCAGCAGTCCACCGACAGGGGGCAATACGCAGTATTTT
>.|TRBV4-3|14|.|TRBJ1-2
CASSQDSGIYGYTF
TGCGCCAGCAGCCAAGATTCGGGGATCTATGGCTACACCTTC
>.|TRBV4-1|15|.|TRBJ1-3
CASSQVSGDGNTIYF
TGCGCCAGCAGCCAAGTGAGCGGAGATGGAAACACCATATATTTT
>TRBD2|TRBV27|15|.|TRBJ2-7
CASSSGLAGAYEQYF
TGTGCCAGCAGCTCAGGGCTAGCGGGGGCCTACGAGCAGTACTTC
>.|TRBV6-5|13|.|TRBJ2-5
CASSYIEGETQYF
TGTGCCAGCAGTTACATTGAGGGGGAGACCCAGTACTTC
>.|TRBV5-8|15|.|TRBJ2-7
CASSFDRQNTYEQYF
TGTGCCAGCAGCTTTGACCGTCAGAACACCTACGAGCAGTACTTC
>.|TRBV6-1|15|.|TRBJ2-7
CASSEALGSSYEQYF
TGTGCCAGCAGTGAAGCGCTCGGATCATCCTACGAGCAGTACTTC